The 18 T cell receptor beta chains reported below all come from one sample, sequenced in a study of cytomegalovirus exposure and HLA in healthy donors. Primers for the PCR totalled 60 Vbeta and 13 Jbeta. Assay: immunoSEQ multiplex PCR; the TCRdb copy retains only in-frame clones and omits some. The table has approximately 120,000 clones, 65% to 75% seen once. The source material was PBMCs. The receptors here all came from a woman aged 45-65 years in good health and CMV-seropositive.

J is TRBJ1-2 and V is TRBV5-6; no clear D. The CDR3 totals 15 residues. Germline V gene sequence: CDR1 SGHDT, CDR2 YYEEEE. The V end was cut by 0 bases, the J end by 4 bases, with 13 bases between. CDR3 bases: TGTGCCAGCAGCTTGGTAGAGGGCGTGGGCTATGGCTACACCTTC. Translation gives CASSLVEGVGYGYTF. Looking up the rest from reference TRBV5-6 and TRBJ1-2 gives the full variable domain: DAGVTQSPTHLIKTRGQQVTLRCSPKSGHDTVSWYQQALGQGPQFIFQYYEEEERQRGNFPDRFSGHQFPNYSSELNVNALLLGDSALYLCASSLVEGVGYGYTFGSGTRLTVV.

V gene TRBV10-3 combines with J gene TRBJ2-3, with D possibly TRBD2 on 6 matching bases. V lost 6 bases and J 6 bases, leaving 16 bases between the germline ends. The CDR3 is 14 amino acids. CDR1 and CDR2 from the germline V gene are ENHRY and SYGVKD. This CDR3 reads CAISLQAGFDTQYF. CDR3 nucleotide sequence: TGTGCCATCAGCCTTCAGGCGGGGTTCGATACGCAGTATTTT.

Comments on this clone: Other DNA sequences within the sample encode an identical CDR3. This chain joins TRBV6-6 and TRBJ2-1; 11 nucleotides line up with TRBD2. Germline V CDR1 and CDR2: MNHNY, SVGAGI (reference sequence). The junction had 3 bases not matched to a gene; V was cut back by 4 bases and J by 4 bases. CDR3 size: 15 residues. The DNA of the CDR3 is TGTGCCAGCAGTTTGGTAGCGGGGGGGTACAATGAGCAGTTCTTC. The encoded protein is CASSLVAGGYNEQFF.

This chain's CDR3 is CASSGGLGNTEAFF. Written as DNA, the CDR3 is TGTGCCAGCAGCGGGGGACTGGGGAACACTGAAGCTTTCTTT. The chain is built from TRBV5-5 and TRBJ1-1, with D possibly TRBD1 on 5 matching bases. Trimming cost V 4 bases and J 1 base, with 11 bases left between them. The CDR3 length is 14 residues. The germline CDR1 and CDR2 sequences are SGHKS and YYEKEE (reference sequence).

The CDR3, as DNA: TGTGCCAGCAGTTACGTTTGGGACAGGGCGTCTGGCTACACCTTC. Its translation is CASSYVWDRASGYTF. The rearrangement links TRBV6-5 to TRBJ1-2; TRBD1 matches at 9 bases. The CDR3 sequence is 15 residues long. Germline values: CDR1 MNHEY, CDR2 SVGAGI. J was trimmed by 7 bases and V by 2 bases; bases with no gene match: 8.

The gene calls are TRBV2 and TRBJ2-3, with TRBD1 matching 10 bases. V shed 6 bases and J 3 bases; nucleotides not matched to a gene: 3. Germline V gene lookup returns CDR1 SNHLY and CDR2 FYNNEI. This CDR3 is built from 14 residues. Written as DNA, the CDR3 is TGTGCCAGCAGGCGGGACAGGGGAACAGATACGCAGTATTTT. It yields the protein CASRRDRGTDTQYF.

The gene calls are TRBV4-1 and TRBJ1-2; D ambiguous. CDR3 length: 14 amino acids. V dropped 2 bases and J dropped 4 bases, with 11 bases sitting between them. Germline CDR1 and CDR2: MGHRA and YSYEKL. CDR3 loop: CASSQLSAVYGYTF. The CDR3 coding sequence is TGCGCCAGCAGCCAACTGAGTGCCGTCTATGGCTACACCTTC.

This sequence joins TRBV4-3 and TRBJ1-5, with a tentative D call TRBD1 (5 bases). This CDR3 has 15 residues. Trimming cost V 3 bases and J 0 bases, with 9 bases left between them. Germline-derived CDR1 and CDR2 are LGHNA and YSLEER. CDR3 region: CASSQGLSSNQPQHF. CDR3 in DNA: TGCGCCAGCAGCCAGGGGCTCAGTAGCAATCAGCCCCAGCATTTT.

The CDR3 nucleotides are TGTGCCAGCTCACCTGGCGACACCTACGAGCAGTACTTC. It specifies CASSPGDTYEQYF. The chain couples TRBV18 to TRBJ2-7, with D uncertain. This CDR3 has 13 residues. V lost 3 bases and J lost 2, with 8 bases in between. Per the germline V gene, CDR1 is KGHSH and CDR2 is LQKENI.

This clone was seen more than once but under ten times. The rearrangement joins TRBV19 to TRBJ1-5; D may be TRBD1 (6 bases). V was trimmed by 5 bases and J by 0 bases, leaving 11 bases between them. Germline V gene data show CDR1 as LNHDA and CDR2 as SQIVND (reference sequence). This CDR3 has 15 amino acids. For the CDR3, the DNA is TGTGCCAGTAGTTCGGACAGATATAGCAATCAGCCCCAGCATTTT. Protein sequence: CASSSDRYSNQPQHF.

The chain uses TRBV5-4 and TRBJ2-3; 8 positions agree with TRBD2. Germline loops: CDR1 SGHNT, CDR2 YYREEE (reference sequence). The ends lost 8 bases at V and 3 bases at J; junction bases unmatched: 5. CDR3 length: 13 residues. The CDR3 DNA is TGTGCCAGTCTGTTAGCGGGAACAGATACGCAGTATTTT. Translated, it gives CASLLAGTDTQYF.

The rearrangement joins TRBV2 to TRBJ1-5; 8 nucleotides line up with TRBD1. V gave up 7 bases and J gave up 2 bases; unmatched junction bases: 10. The CDR3 has 16 amino acids. CDR1 and CDR2 (germline): SNHLY, FYNNEI. CDR3 region: CASTRGRGLGNQPQHF. The CDR3 region has the DNA TGTGCCAGCACCAGGGGCAGGGGGCTGGGCAATCAGCCCCAGCATTTT.

J is TRBJ2-3 and V is TRBV19; TRBD1 matches at 7 bases. J was trimmed by 6 bases and V by 3 bases; bases with no gene match: 6. Germline assignment: CDR1 LNHDA and CDR2 SQIVND (reference sequence). The CDR3 runs 14 residues. This chain's CDR3 is CASSIRDSEDTQYF. DNA of the CDR3: TGTGCCAGTAGTATCCGGGACAGTGAGGATACGCAGTATTTT.

This clone was observed a handful of times. This chain connects TRBV6-6 to TRBJ1-1; no firm D call. V was shortened by 2 bases and J by 6 bases, with 7 bases between the two germline ends. This CDR3 region has 12 residues. Germline assignment: CDR1 MNHNY and CDR2 SVGAGI (reference sequence). This CDR3 is CASSYGGAEAFF. The CDR3 bases are TGTGCCAGCAGTTACGGAGGAGCTGAAGCTTTCTTT.

This clone came up once. This chain joins TRBV5-4 and TRBJ2-1; 8 bases match TRBD2. The CDR3 sequence is 16 residues long. V gave up 2 bases and J gave up 0 bases; unmatched junction bases: 4. Germline-derived CDR1 and CDR2 are SGHNT and YYREEE (reference sequence). The CDR3 spells CASSLGRGASYNEQFF. In DNA form, the CDR3 reads TGTGCCAGCAGCTTAGGGCGGGGGGCCTCCTACAATGAGCAGTTCTTC.

The J gene is TRBJ2-5, the V gene TRBV11-2; possible D gene TRBD1, 5 bases. Trimming pared 1 base from V and 2 bases from J, leaving 8 bases between. Germline V gives CDR1 SGHAT, CDR2 FQNNGV. The CDR3 is 14 residues long. For the CDR3, the DNA is TGTGCCAGCAGCTTAGTAGGGGTACAAGAGACCCAGTACTTC. This sequence encodes CASSLVGVQETQYF.

The chain recombines TRBV27 with TRBJ2-7; maybe TRBD2 (5 bases). This CDR3 region has 14 residues. Germline lookup yields CDR1 MNHEY and CDR2 SMNVEV (reference sequence). Between the trimmed V and J ends, which lost 5 bases and 7 bases, there was a span of 18 bases. Written as DNA, the CDR3 is TGTGCCAGCAGTGCGGGCCCGAGGGCGGAGGAGCAGTACTTC. This gives the protein CASSAGPRAEEQYF.

The chain couples TRBV5-1 to TRBJ2-7, with D hard to call. This CDR3 is built from 13 residues. Trimming shortened V by 0 bases and J by 3 bases, and 7 bases separated the two germline ends. The germline CDR1 and CDR2 sequences are SGHRS and YFSETQ. Here the CDR3 reads CASSLARGYEQYF. CDR3 in DNA: TGCGCCAGCAGCTTGGCCCGAGGCTACGAGCAGTACTTC.